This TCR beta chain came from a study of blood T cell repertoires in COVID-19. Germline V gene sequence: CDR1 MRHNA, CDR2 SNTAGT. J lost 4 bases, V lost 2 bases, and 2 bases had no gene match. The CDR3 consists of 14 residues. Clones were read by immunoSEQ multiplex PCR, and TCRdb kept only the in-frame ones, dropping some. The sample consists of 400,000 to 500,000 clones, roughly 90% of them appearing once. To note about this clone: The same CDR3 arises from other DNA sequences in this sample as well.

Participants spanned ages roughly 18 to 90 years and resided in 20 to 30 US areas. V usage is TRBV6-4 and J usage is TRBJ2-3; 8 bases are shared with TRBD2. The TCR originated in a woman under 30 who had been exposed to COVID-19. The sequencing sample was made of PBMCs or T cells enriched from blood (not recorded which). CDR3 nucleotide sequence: TGTGCCAGCAGTGACAGCGGGAGAGCAGATACGCAGTATTTT. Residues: CASSDSGRADTQYF.